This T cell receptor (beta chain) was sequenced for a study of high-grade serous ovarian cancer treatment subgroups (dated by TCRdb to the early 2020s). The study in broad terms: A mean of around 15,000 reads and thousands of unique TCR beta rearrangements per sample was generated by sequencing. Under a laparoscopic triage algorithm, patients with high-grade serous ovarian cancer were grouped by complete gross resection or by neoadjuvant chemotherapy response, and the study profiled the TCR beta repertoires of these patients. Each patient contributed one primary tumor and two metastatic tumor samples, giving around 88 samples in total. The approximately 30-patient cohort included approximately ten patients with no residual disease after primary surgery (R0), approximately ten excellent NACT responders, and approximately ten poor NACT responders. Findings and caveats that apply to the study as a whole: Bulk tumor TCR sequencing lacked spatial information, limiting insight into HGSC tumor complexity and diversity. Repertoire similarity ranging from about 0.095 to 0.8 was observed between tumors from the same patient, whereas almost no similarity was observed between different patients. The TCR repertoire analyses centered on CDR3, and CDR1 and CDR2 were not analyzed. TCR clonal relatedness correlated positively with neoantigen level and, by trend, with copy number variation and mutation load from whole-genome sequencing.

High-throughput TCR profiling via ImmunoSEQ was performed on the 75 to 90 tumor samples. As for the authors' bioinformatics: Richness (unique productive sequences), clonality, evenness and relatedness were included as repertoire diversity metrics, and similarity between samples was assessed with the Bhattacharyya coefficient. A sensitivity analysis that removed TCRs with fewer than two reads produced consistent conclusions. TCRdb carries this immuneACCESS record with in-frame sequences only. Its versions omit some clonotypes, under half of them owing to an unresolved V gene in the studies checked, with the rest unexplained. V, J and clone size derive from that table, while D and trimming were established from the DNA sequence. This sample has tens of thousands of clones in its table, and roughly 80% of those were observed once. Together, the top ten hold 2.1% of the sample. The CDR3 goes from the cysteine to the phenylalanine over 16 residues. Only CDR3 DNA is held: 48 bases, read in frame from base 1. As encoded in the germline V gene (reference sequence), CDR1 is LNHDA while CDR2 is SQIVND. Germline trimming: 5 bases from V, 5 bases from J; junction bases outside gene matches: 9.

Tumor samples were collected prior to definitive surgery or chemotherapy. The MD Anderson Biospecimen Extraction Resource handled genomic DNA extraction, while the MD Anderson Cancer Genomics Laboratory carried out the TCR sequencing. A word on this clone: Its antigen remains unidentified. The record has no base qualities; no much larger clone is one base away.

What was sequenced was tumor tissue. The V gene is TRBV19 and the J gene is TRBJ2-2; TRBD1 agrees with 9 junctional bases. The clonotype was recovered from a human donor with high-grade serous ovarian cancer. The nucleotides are TGTGCCAGTAGTTCTGGGACAGGGCGGGGAACCGGGGAGCTGTTTTTT. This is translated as CASSSGTGRGTGELFF. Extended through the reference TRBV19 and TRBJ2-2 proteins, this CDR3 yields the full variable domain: DGGITQSPKYLFRKEGQNVTLSCEQNLNHDAMYWYRQDPGQGLRLIYYSQIVNDFQKGDIAEGYSVSREKKESFPLTVTSAQKNPTAFYLCASSSGTGRGTGELFFGEGSRLTVL.